The 18 T cell receptor beta chains listed next were all sequenced from one sample in a study of cytomegalovirus exposure and HLA in healthy donors. The PCR contained 60 Vbeta and 13 Jbeta primers. Produced via immunoSEQ multiplex PCR; TCRdb's table is partial and in-frame only. The sample consists of roughly 120,000 clones, about 79% of them appearing once. The material sequenced was PBMCs. The origin of the receptors is a man aged 45-65 years in good health and CMV-seronegative.

The chain combines TRBV4-3 with TRBJ2-7, with D maybe TRBD1 (6 bases). The CDR3 length is 14 residues. Per the germline V gene, CDR1 is LGHNA and CDR2 is YSLEER. Trimming took 2 bases from V and 3 from J, leaving 11 bases between them. CDR3 nucleotides: TGCGCCAGCAGCCAACAACAGGGTAGCTACGAGCAGTACTTC. It is translated as CASSQQQGSYEQYF.

The V and J genes are TRBV7-2 and TRBJ1-6; a weak D match, TRBD1 (6 bases). CDR1 SGHTA and CDR2 FQGNSA come from the germline V gene. Trimming left V 3 bases short and J 7 bases short, with 13 bases between. The CDR3 extends over 15 amino acids. The DNA of the CDR3 is TGTGCCAGCAGCTTGAACAGGGCTGGCAATTCACCCCTCCACTTT. As protein: CASSLNRAGNSPLHF.

The table lists this clone with a few counts. The chain has TRBV2 and TRBJ1-2; unclear D gene. Germline CDR1 SNHLY, CDR2 FYNNEI. CDR3 length equals 13 residues. Trimming pared 4 bases from V and 4 bases from J, leaving 10 bases between. Written as DNA, the CDR3 is TGTGCCAGCAGTGTGGAGGGAGGCTATGGCTACACCTTC. Its protein product is CASSVEGGYGYTF.

This chain joins TRBV5-4 and TRBJ2-5; the match to TRBD1 covers 11 bases. Germline CDR1 reads SGHNT; CDR2 reads YYREEE (reference sequence). The CDR3 covers 17 residues. V shed 3 bases and J 11 bases; nucleotides not matched to a gene: 18. CDR3 loop: CASSSPFGQGAFQEQYF. The CDR3 nucleotides read TGTGCCAGCAGCTCACCCTTCGGACAGGGGGCGTTTCAGGAGCAGTACTTC.

In its sample, this clone was seen a few times. The rearrangement links TRBV4-2 to TRBJ2-3; D remains ambiguous. The CDR3 loop spans 16 amino acids. V was cut by 5 bases and J by 2 bases, with 17 bases left in between. CDR1 and CDR2 from the germline V gene are LGHNA and YNFKEQ. CDR3 sequence: CASSDGVNSVTDTQYF. In DNA, the CDR3 is TGTGCCAGCAGCGACGGAGTGAACTCTGTCACAGATACGCAGTATTTT.

J is TRBJ2-2 and V is TRBV25-1, with a weak D call TRBD1 (5 bases). The V gene lost 5 bases and the J gene lost 4 bases, with 11 bases spanning the gap. Per germline, CDR1 MGHDK and CDR2 SYGVNS. The CDR3 totals 14 residues. The CDR3 DNA follows: TGTGCCAGCAGTTATGCCAGGGCCACCGGGGAGCTGTTTTTT. It translates to CASSYARATGELFF. The entire variable domain, with the rest obtained from reference TRBV25-1 and TRBJ2-2, is as follows: EADIYQTPRYLVIGTGKKITLECSQTMGHDKMYWYQQDPGMELHLIHYSYGVNSTEKGDLSSESTVSRIRTEHFPLTLESARPSHTSQYLCASSYARATGELFFGEGSRLTVL.

The genes are TRBV28 and TRBJ1-1; the D is unclear. The CDR3 loop spans 12 amino acids. The germline gives CDR1 MDHEN, CDR2 SYDVKM. V gave up 3 bases and J gave up 4 bases, with 6 bases separating them. DNA of the CDR3: TGTGCCAGCAGTTTCGTGTCCACTGAAGCTTTCTTT. This encodes CASSFVSTEAFF.

This clone has just a few counts. The chain joins TRBV5-1 to TRBJ2-1; TRBD1 aligns across 8 bases. The ends lost 3 bases at V and 6 bases at J; junction bases unmatched: 5. The CDR3 contains 14 residues. Germline loops: CDR1 SGHRS, CDR2 YFSETQ. The CDR3 bases are TGCGCCAGCAGCTCGGCAGGGGGCGTCAATGAGCAGTTCTTC. Translation gives CASSSAGGVNEQFF.

This chain joins TRBV4-1 and TRBJ2-7, with 11 bases fitting TRBD2. This CDR3 has 17 amino acids. Germline lookup yields CDR1 MGHRA and CDR2 YSYEKL. The trim removed 5 bases at V and 11 bases at J, leaving 20 bases unmatched. The CDR3 region is CASSVTVLAGVPLEEYF. CDR3 coding DNA: TGCGCCAGCAGCGTCACAGTACTAGCGGGGGTCCCCCTAGAAGAGTACTTC.

J is TRBJ1-6 and V is TRBV5-8; no firm D call. Per germline, CDR1 SGHTS and CDR2 YDEGEE. V gave up 1 base and J gave up 8 bases, with 16 bases separating them. The CDR3 is made up of 16 amino acids. In DNA, the CDR3 is TGTGCCAGCAGCTTGAGATGGGCCGGGAGTTATTCACCCCTCCACTTT. Translating it yields CASSLRWAGSYSPLHF.

With respect to this clone: Sequence at one end of the junction differs from germline and may be a read error. The identical CDR3 is also encoded by other nucleotide sequences in the sample. CDR3 DNA: TGCGCCAGCAGCCAGCCCCGGGGGGGGAAGATGAACACTGAAGCTTTCTTC. Translation gives CASSQPRGGKMNTEAFF. The rearrangement joins TRBV4-1 to TRBJ1-1; weak D call: TRBD1 (5 bases). Germline V gene lookup returns CDR1 MGHRA and CDR2 YSYEKL. The CDR3 has 17 amino acids.

This rearrangement joins TRBV6-1 to TRBJ2-3; 9 nucleotides align to TRBD1. Germline V gives CDR1 MNHNS, CDR2 SASEGT. This CDR3 is 15 amino acids long. J lost 0 bases, V lost 6 bases, and 4 bases had no gene match. CDR3 in DNA: TGTGCCAGCAGCAACAGGGGGCGAAGCACAGATACGCAGTATTTT. It encodes CASSNRGRSTDTQYF.

This clone was counted a single time. The chain is built from TRBV6-1 and TRBJ1-1; D might be TRBD1 (5 bases). CDR1 and CDR2 (germline): MNHNS, SASEGT. CDR3 size: 13 residues. Between the trimmed V and J ends, which lost 4 bases and 2 bases, there was a span of 8 bases. The chain's CDR3 is CASSVGHNTEAFF. CDR3 bases: TGTGCCAGCAGTGTAGGACACAACACTGAAGCTTTCTTT.

This clone was counted between two and nine times. The chain couples TRBV19 to TRBJ2-5, with TRBD1 as a possible D gene (6 bases). This CDR3 contains 17 residues. Trimming took 0 bases from V and 0 from J, leaving 14 bases between them. Germline values: CDR1 LNHDA, CDR2 SQIVND (reference sequence). Here the CDR3 DNA reads TGTGCCAGTAGTATAGAAGACAGGAGCGAGTACCAAGAGACCCAGTACTTC. This codes for CASSIEDRSEYQETQYF.

Here the CDR3 reads CASSGTGLAKNIQYF. Here the CDR3 DNA reads TGTGCCAGCAGTGGGACAGGGTTGGCCAAAAACATTCAGTACTTC. The chain combines TRBV6-5 with TRBJ2-4; 9 bases align to TRBD1. With V trimmed by 5 bases and J by 1 base, 3 bases remained unmatched. Germline loops: CDR1 MNHEY, CDR2 SVGAGI. The CDR3 contains 15 residues.

Written as DNA, the CDR3 is TGTGCCAGCGCTGAGCGGGTAATCCGCTACAATGAGCAGTTCTTC. It yields the protein CASAERVIRYNEQFF. The rearrangement uses TRBV2 and TRBJ2-1; tentative D call: TRBD2 (6 bases). Trimming took off 8 bases at V and 3 bases at J, with 17 bases between the two ends. The CDR3 length is 15 residues. Per germline, CDR1 SNHLY and CDR2 FYNNEI. The full variable domain, in which reference TRBV2 and TRBJ2-1 provide the parts outside the CDR3, is EPEVTQTPSHQVTQMGQEVILRCVPISNHLYFYWYRQILGQKVEFLVSFYNNEISEKSEIFDDQFSVERPDGSNFTLKIRSTKLEDSAMYFCASAERVIRYNEQFFGPGTRLTVL.

A remark on this clone: The sample contains more than one DNA sequence encoding this CDR3. The rearrangement joins TRBV18 to TRBJ1-1; no clear D. The V gene's germline CDR1 is KGHSH and CDR2 LQKENI. Between the trimmed V and J ends, which lost 3 bases and 3 bases, there was a span of 8 bases. The CDR3 spans 13 residues. CDR3: CASSPRRDTEAFF. CDR3 sequence (DNA): TGTGCCAGCTCACCTCGTCGGGACACTGAAGCTTTCTTT.

The chain uses TRBV19 and TRBJ2-3, with D possibly being TRBD1 (5 bases). This CDR3 has 15 residues. V was trimmed by 3 bases and J by 3 bases, leaving 13 bases between them. CDR1 is LNHDA, CDR2 SQIVND, per germline (reference sequence). CDR3 in amino acids: CASSMARGETDTQYF. The CDR3 bases are TGTGCCAGTAGTATGGCTAGGGGTGAGACAGATACGCAGTATTTT.